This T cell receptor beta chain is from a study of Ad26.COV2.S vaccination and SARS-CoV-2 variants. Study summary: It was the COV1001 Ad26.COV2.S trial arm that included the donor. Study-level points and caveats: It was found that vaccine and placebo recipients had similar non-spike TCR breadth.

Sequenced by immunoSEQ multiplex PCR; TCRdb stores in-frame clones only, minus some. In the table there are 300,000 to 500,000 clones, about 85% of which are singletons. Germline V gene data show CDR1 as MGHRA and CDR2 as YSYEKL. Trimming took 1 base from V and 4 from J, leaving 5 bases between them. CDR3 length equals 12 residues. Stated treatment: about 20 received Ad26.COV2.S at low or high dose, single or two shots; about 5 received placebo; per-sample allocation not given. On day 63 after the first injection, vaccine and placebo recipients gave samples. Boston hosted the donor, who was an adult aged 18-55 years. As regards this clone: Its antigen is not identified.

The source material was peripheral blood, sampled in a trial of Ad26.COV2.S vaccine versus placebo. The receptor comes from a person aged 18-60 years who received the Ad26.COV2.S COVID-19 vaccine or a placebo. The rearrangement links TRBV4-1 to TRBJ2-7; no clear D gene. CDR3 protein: CASSQAGYEQYF. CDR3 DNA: TGCGCCAGCAGCCAAGCCGGTTACGAGCAGTACTTC.